These T cell receptor beta chains were read from a single sample in a study of cytomegalovirus exposure and HLA in healthy donors. Some clones are missing from TCRdb's copy, which holds only in-frame ones; the method was immunoSEQ multiplex PCR. This sample yields some 150,000 clones, of which roughly 9.8% are seen a single time; under 2% belongs to the top ten. Sequenced sample: PBMCs. Receptor source: a man in his forties or fifties in good health and CMV-seronegative. The CDR3 runs from the conserved cysteine through the conserved F or W. D genes are given only for firm matches. Clone size is shown for a subset of rows, as once, few, many or a class of expanded clone.

TRBJ2-7	TRBD2	.	TRBV7-2	CASSPSNRGGKKQYF	TGTGCCAGCAGCCCGTCCAACCGGGGAGGGAAGAAGCAGTACTTC
TRBJ2-1	TRBD1	.	TRBV29-1	CSVEGQGSNEQFF	TGCAGCGTTGAGGGACAGGGCTCCAATGAGCAGTTCTTC
TRBJ2-1	TRBD2	few	TRBV7-2	CASSFLGGSGSEQFF	TGTGCCAGCAGCTTCTTGGGCGGGAGTGGAAGTGAGCAGTTCTTC
TRBJ1-1	.	.	TRBV19	CASSWTRAEAFF	TGTGCCAGTTCGTGGACACGAGCTGAAGCTTTCTTT
TRBJ1-3	.	.	TRBV14	CASSRSTGSSGNTIYF	TGTGCCAGCAGCCGAAGCACCGGTAGCTCTGGAAACACCATATATTTT
TRBJ2-1	TRBD2	many	TRBV25-1	CASSASPGGSGSYNEQFF	TGTGCCAGCAGTGCCTCCCCCGGGGGTAGCGGGAGTTACAATGAGCAGTTCTTC
TRBJ2-7	TRBD2	.	TRBV6-5	CASSYVLAGEQYF	TGTGCCAGCAGTTACGTTCTAGCGGGTGAGCAGTACTTC
TRBJ2-1	TRBD2	few	TRBV9	CASSVVSGRAYNEQFF	TGTGCCAGCAGCGTAGTCAGCGGGAGGGCCTACAATGAGCAGTTCTTC
TRBJ1-1	TRBD1	.	TRBV6-1	CAAEQGVSTEAFF	TGTGCCGCGGAACAGGGGGTAAGCACTGAAGCTTTCTTT
TRBJ2-5	TRBD2	.	TRBV5-1	CASSSGTRGETQYF	TGCGCCAGCAGTTCCGGGACTAGGGGAGAGACCCAGTACTTC
TRBJ1-2	.	few	TRBV19	CASSRTENYGYTF	TGTGCCAGTAGTCGGACAGAAAACTATGGCTACACCTTC
TRBJ1-4	TRBD1	.	TRBV19	CASSIRTGQVNEKLFF	TGTGCCAGTAGTATCCGGACAGGGCAAGTGAATGAAAAACTGTTTTTT